Shown below are 4 T cell receptor beta chains from a single sample sequenced in a study of cytomegalovirus exposure and HLA in healthy donors. Sequencing was performed with immunoSEQ multiplex PCR; in TCRdb, only in-frame clones are kept and a portion is missing. Among 150,000 to 200,000 clones listed, under 95% were seen once. Sequencing was performed on PBMCs. Receptors were obtained from a young woman in good health and CMV-seropositive.

V gene TRBV4-2 combines with J gene TRBJ2-7; 9 bases are shared with TRBD1. This CDR3 spans 15 amino acids. V trimming: 3 bases; J trimming: 2 bases; junction bases outside the gene matches: 5. Per the germline V gene, CDR1 is LGHNA and CDR2 is YNFKEQ. In DNA, the CDR3 is TGTGCCAGCAGCCAGGGGACAGGGCCTACCTACGAGCAGTACTTC. It is translated as CASSQGTGPTYEQYF.

V gene TRBV10-3 combines with J gene TRBJ1-1; D gene uncertain. The germline gives CDR1 ENHRY, CDR2 SYGVKD. With 3 bases removed from V and 5 bases from J, the gap between germline ends came to 10 bases. CDR3 length: 13 amino acids. The CDR3 is CAISDRRDTEAFF. CDR3 DNA sequence: TGTGCCATCAGTGACCGGCGGGATACTGAAGCTTTCTTT.

This clone was found once. This chain joins TRBV18 and TRBJ1-3; no firm D call. Germline assignment: CDR1 KGHSH and CDR2 LQKENI. The V gene lost 3 bases and the J gene lost 0 bases, with 18 bases spanning the gap. This CDR3 is built from 18 residues. The CDR3 DNA sequence: TGTGCCAGCTCACCTTTCAAAGCCGGGTCTTCCTCTGGAAACACCATATATTTT. It yields the protein CASSPFKAGSSSGNTIYF.

This sequence joins TRBV18 and TRBJ1-2; possibly TRBD1 for D (6 bases). From germline, CDR1 is KGHSH and CDR2 LQKENI. This CDR3 is 16 amino acids long. Deletions cut 3 bases from V and 1 base from J, with 15 bases between. DNA of the CDR3: TGTGCCAGCTCACCCAACGGGACAACCCGTAACTATGGCTACACCTTC. Translating gives CASSPNGTTRNYGYTF.